This T cell receptor (beta chain) was captured in a study of OX40 agonist ivuxolimab in advanced cancers. Study information: Every patient in dose escalation had hepatocellular carcinoma, melanoma, renal cell or head and neck cancer. Antecedent anti-PD-1, anti-PD-L1 or anti-CTLA-4 therapy was permissible, with roughly 36% having received some. Cohort: around 86% men, mean age approximately 60, aged about 20 to 90.

J gave up 7 bases and V 0 bases, and 5 bases lay outside the gene matches. The CDR3 covers 15 residues. Germline assignment: CDR1 MNHEY and CDR2 SVGAGI. General study points: Certain nonresponders likewise exhibited a low normalized T-cell clonal expansion.

Generated by immunoSEQ multiplex PCR, the TCRdb table keeps only in-frame clones and is missing some. The data show roughly 67,000 clones, roughly 84% seen once. A remark on this clone: Its target is unknown.

The material sequenced was CD4+ or CD8+ T cells sorted from blood, taken in a trial of the OX40 agonist ivuxolimab. The receptor comes from an adult with an advanced solid tumor such as melanoma, head and neck, liver or kidney cancer. The chain has TRBV6-5 and TRBJ2-4, with 8 positions matching TRBD1. The CDR3 nucleotides are TGTGCCAGCAGTTACTCGACAGGGGCGTGGAACATTCAGTACTTC. Encoded protein: CASSYSTGAWNIQYF.